The rows below give T cell receptor beta chains drawn from one sample of a study of shared clonotypes between healthy human individuals. Some clones are missing from TCRdb's copy, which holds only in-frame ones; the method was immunoSEQ multiplex PCR. The table shows some 2.1 million clones, with 95% occurring only once. Material: naive CD4+ T cells sorted from blood. These receptors all come from a man between 18 and 35 years old in good health. Both conserved end residues are part of each CDR3. Fields, in order: V gene, CDR3 protein.

>TRBV4-1
CASSQVRVETQYF
>TRBV19
CASSMGGTDTQYF
>TRBV4-1
CASSQGQPYEQYF
>TRBV28
CASSSGGAGNQPQHF
>TRBV7-9
CASSPPSGRTEAFF
>TRBV2
CASSELGQGADTQYF
>TRBV6-1
CASRAGTGTYEQYF
>TRBV30
CAWSVAGPTEAFF
>TRBV5-4
CASSPGGTAYGYTF
>TRBV19
CASSMDIYTEAFF
>TRBV6-4
CASSLDRTSYNEQFF
>TRBV7-2
CASSLVSGVTDTQYF
>TRBV2
CASRTSGTGVYEQYF
>TRBV30
CAWSVQGGEKLFF
>TRBV14
CASSQGTYYGYTF
>TRBV12-2
CASRLTLSNTGELFF
>TRBV29-1
CSARATGRTDTQYF
>TRBV5-1
CASSFTGVSSDTQYF
>TRBV4-1
CASSLAGPANYGYTF
>TRBV5-1
CASSLNTGELFF
>TRBV6-1
CASSGSVLAKNIQYF
>TRBV10-1
CASSRGASGGPSSTDTQYF
>TRBV30
CAWRPTGASYEQYF
>TRBV7-6
CASSLAHRQAYNEQFF
>TRBV29-1
CSVETFTRAYNEQFF
>TRBV30
CAWSGGTGTTNQPQHF
>TRBV6-1
CASDRTGANNEKLFF
>TRBV5-4
CASSSAESFPQETQYF
>TRBV29-1
CSAAAGYNEQFF
>TRBV6-1
CASTNTGDPFNEQFF
>TRBV2
CASSEAGTSVHEQFF
>TRBV9
CASSVGSGGDTQYF
>TRBV18
CASSPTSGAGELFF
>TRBV2
CASRGQGSGELFF
>TRBV4-1
CASSRDRETYEQYF
>TRBV4-2
CASSQGPTAQETQYF
>TRBV19
CATWGGWYTEAFF
>TRBV5-1
CASSLESASGETQYF
>TRBV18
CASSPGANQPQHF
>TRBV13
CASELWTGGLTEAFF
>TRBV27
CASSPRWNEKLFF